This TCR beta chain came from a study of radiation and T cells in renal cell carcinoma. Turning to the study itself: Nephrectomy followed 15 Gy stereotactic body radiation by 4 weeks. Study results and caveats: Pretreatment tumor biopsies were lacking, so baseline clonotypes are unknown. In blood, top tumor clones expanded by 2 weeks, shrinking by 4.

Germline V lookup: CDR1 ENHRY, CDR2 SYGVKD. The CDR3 consists of 16 residues. Described time point: baseline pretreatment blood. Documented treatment: 15 Gy SBRT to primary tumor, nephrectomy 4 weeks later. This renal cell carcinoma was of the clear cell type. Method: immunoSEQ multiplex PCR; TCRdb's copy keeps in-frame clones and lacks some. The table records about 59,000 clones, just under 80% of them present only once. Regarding this clone: Its specificity is unknown. Mismatch with germline at one junction end may stem from a read error.

This TCR was sampled from a man aged 55 to 70 with renal cell carcinoma. The chain couples TRBV10-3 to TRBJ2-6, with a tentative D call TRBD1 (5 bases). This specimen consisted of blood, obtained from a patient whose treatment included radiotherapy and nephrectomy. In DNA, the CDR3 is TGTGCCAGCAGTGAAGACTGGGGCCCCGGGGCCAACGTCCTGACTTTC. Protein: CASSEDWGPGANVLTF.